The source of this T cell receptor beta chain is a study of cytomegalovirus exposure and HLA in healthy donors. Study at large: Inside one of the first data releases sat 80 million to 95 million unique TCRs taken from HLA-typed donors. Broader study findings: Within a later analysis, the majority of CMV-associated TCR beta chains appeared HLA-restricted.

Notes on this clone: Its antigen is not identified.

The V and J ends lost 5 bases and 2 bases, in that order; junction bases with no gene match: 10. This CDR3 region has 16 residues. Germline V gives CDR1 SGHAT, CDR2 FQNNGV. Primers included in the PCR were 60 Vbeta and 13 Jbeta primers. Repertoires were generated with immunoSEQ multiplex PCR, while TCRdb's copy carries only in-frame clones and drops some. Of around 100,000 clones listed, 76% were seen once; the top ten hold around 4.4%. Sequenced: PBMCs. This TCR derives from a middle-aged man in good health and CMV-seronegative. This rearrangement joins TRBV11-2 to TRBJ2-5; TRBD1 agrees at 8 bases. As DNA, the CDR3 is TGTGCCAGCAGCCTCGGACAGGGAAGACTTCAAGAGACCCAGTACTTC. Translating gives CASSLGQGRLQETQYF.